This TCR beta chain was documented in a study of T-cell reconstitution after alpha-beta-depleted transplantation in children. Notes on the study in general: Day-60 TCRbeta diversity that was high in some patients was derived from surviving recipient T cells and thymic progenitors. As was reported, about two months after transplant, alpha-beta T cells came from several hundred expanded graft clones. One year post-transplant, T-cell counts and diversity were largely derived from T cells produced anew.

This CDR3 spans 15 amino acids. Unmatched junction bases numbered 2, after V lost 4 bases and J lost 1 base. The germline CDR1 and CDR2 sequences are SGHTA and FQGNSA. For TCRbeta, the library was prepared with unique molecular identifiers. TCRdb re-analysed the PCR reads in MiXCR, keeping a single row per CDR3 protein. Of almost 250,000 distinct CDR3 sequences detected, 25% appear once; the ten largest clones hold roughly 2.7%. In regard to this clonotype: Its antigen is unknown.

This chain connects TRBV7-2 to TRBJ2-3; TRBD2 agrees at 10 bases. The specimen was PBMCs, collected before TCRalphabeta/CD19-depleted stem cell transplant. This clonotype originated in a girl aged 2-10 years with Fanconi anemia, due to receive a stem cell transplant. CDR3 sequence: CASSSTSGGTDTQYF. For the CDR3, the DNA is TGTGCCAGCAGCTCTACTAGCGGGGGCACAGATACGCAGTATTTT.